Listed here is a single T cell receptor beta chain. The repertoire was sequenced with immunoSEQ multiplex PCR; TCRdb's copy has only in-frame clones and lacks some. The repertoire holds about 80,000 clones, with around nine tenths as singletons. This specimen comes from a study of technical replicates of blood from a few donors. The clonotype was recovered from a human donor in good health. The specimen sequenced was T cells isolated from PBMCs.

The CDR3 sequence is CASSLGLAGREQFF. The CDR3 DNA reads as TGTGCCAGCAGCCTTGGACTAGCGGGTAGGGAGCAGTTCTTC. The V call is TRBV7-9, the J call TRBJ2-1, with TRBD2 identical over 11 bases. J gave up 10 bases and V 5 bases, and 7 bases lay outside the gene matches. CDR1 and CDR2 from the germline V gene are SEHNR and FQNEAQ (reference sequence). The CDR3 extends over 14 amino acids.